This T cell receptor (beta chain) came from a study of blood T cell repertoires in COVID-19. Study details: PBMCs, B-cell-depleted T cells, or T cells provided the cDNA or gDNA that made up the material.

Trimming removed 3 bases from V and 4 bases from J, with 18 bases in between. CDR1 is LGHNA, CDR2 YSLEER, per germline. CDR3 length equals 17 residues. Here immunoSEQ multiplex PCR was the method, and the copy in TCRdb shows in-frame clones only, minus some. The repertoire includes almost 250,000 clones, roughly 89% of them detected once, and around 4% sits in the top ten. The TCR was taken from a woman between 25 and 40 years old who had recovered from COVID-19. This chain joins TRBV4-3 and TRBJ2-2, with D maybe TRBD2 (5 bases). Sequenced material: PBMCs or T cells enriched from blood (not recorded which). CDR3 nucleotide sequence: TGCGCCAGCAGCCAGAGCGCCGAGAGGGCGGGCACCGGGGAGCTGTTTTTT. Translation: CASSQSAERAGTGELFF.